The rows below give T cell receptor beta chains drawn from one sample of a study of persistence of HIV-infected CD4 T cells. These receptors have no known antigen. Only in-frame clones appear in the TCRdb table, and some are missing; sequencing was by immunoSEQ multiplex PCR. The data hold 15,000 to 20,000 clones, with about 65% observed a single time. The sequences come from CD4+ T cells sorted from PBMCs after 18-hour stimulation, collected from a patient who received antiretroviral therapy. The receptor set was obtained from an adult woman with HIV who was CMV-seropositive. CDR3s leave out the opening cysteine and the closing phenylalanine or tryptophan. Some rows have no size entry. The others give once, few or many, or a class for an expanded clone.

>TRBV6-5|-
ASKGGSSYNEQF
>TRBV19|-
ASSIAGTSEQY
>TRBV24-1|-
ATSDFGSSGNTIY
>TRBV7-7|few
ASSSTANQRDTEAF
>TRBV19|-
ASSPSRGGDAF
>TRBV2|once
ASSPIPQGSTEAF
>TRBV27|-
ASSRYGGGALEQY
>TRBV7-2|-
ASSPSGGPGLWQF
>TRBV7-9|-
ASSIGQGNYDYT
>TRBV5-1|-
ASSLLGDRVEFFSYEQY
>TRBV9|-
ASSAEVGVSPLH
>TRBV19|-
ASSIETGGSGYT
>TRBV28|-
ASSPGGNTGELF
>TRBV5-1|-
ASSLDGALSSGNTIY
>TRBV6-5|-
ASRLPNTEAF
>TRBV5-5|-
ASREGLLNTEAF
>TRBV11-3|few
ASAGGSSGANVLT
>TRBV7-3|-
ASSFGTGQDTQY
>TRBV10-3|-
AITGQRNTEAF
>TRBV5-4|-
ASSLSGGKETQY
>TRBV24-1|-
ATSDPSLSGNTIY
>TRBV4-2|-
ASSSTGTGGFEQY
>TRBV5-5|-
ASSPRVLAGGASYNEQF
>TRBV24-1|once
ATSDGQGLNQPQH
>TRBV5-6|-
ASSLGQGAPHQPQH
>TRBV6-1|-
ASSSQGFDQPQH
>TRBV24-1|once
ATSAAGAEKLF